The 2 T cell receptor beta chains in this list originate from one sample, sequenced in a study of CXCR3 chemokines and chemotherapy response in bladder cancer. TCRdb re-called the PCR reads through MiXCR, storing one row per CDR3 protein. Here the sample spans about 13,000 distinct CDR3 sequences, approximately 13% being singletons. The sample was taken from a patient whose treatment included neoadjuvant chemotherapy. The receptors derive from a human donor with bladder cancer that did not respond to neoadjuvant chemotherapy.

This clonotype was picked up one time. A far larger clone lies a single base away; this is likely a read error. The chain recombines TRBV6-2 or TRBV6-3 with TRBJ2-6; no definite D call. Germline CDR1 is MNHEY and CDR2 is SVGEGT. The CDR3 consists of 14 residues. The V end was cut by 8 bases, the J end by 0 bases, with 8 bases between. This CDR3 reads CASRKDSGANVLTF. CDR3 DNA sequence: TGTGCCAGCCGGAAAGACTCTGGGGCCAACGTCCTGACTTTC.

This clonotype occurred many times. V and J are TRBV12-3 or TRBV12-4 and TRBJ1-2; D is undetermined. This CDR3 region has 13 residues. Trimming removed 4 bases at V and 1 base at J, with 7 bases between. The CDR3 coding sequence is TGTGCCAGCAGTTCCGGCAATAACTATGGCTACACCTTC. It is translated as CASSSGNNYGYTF.